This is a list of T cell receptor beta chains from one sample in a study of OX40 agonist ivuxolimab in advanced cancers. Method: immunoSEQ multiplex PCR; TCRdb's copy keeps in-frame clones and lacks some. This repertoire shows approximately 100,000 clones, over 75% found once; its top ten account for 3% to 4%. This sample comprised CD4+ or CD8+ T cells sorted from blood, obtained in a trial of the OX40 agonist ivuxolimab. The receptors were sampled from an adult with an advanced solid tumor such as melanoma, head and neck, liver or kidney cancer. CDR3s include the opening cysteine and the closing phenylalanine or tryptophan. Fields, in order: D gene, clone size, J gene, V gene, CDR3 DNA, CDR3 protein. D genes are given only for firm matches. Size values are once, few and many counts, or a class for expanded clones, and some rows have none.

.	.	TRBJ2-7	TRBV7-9	TGTGCCGGCAGCTGGACCGGGACCCTTTACGAGCAGTACTTC	CAGSWTGTLYEQYF
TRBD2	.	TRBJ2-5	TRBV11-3	TGTGCCAGCGGTCCCGGACTAGCGGGAGGGGCCGAGACCCAGTACTTC	CASGPGLAGGAETQYF
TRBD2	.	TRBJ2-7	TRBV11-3	TGTGCCAGCAGCTTAGATTCGCGGGAGGGCCGCGAGCAGTACTTC	CASSLDSREGREQYF
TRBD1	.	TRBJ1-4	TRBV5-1	TGCGCCAGCAGCGCCCGGCAGGGGGCGCTTGAAAAACTGTTTTTT	CASSARQGALEKLFF
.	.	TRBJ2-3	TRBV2	TGTGCCAGCAGCCGCGACCCAGATACGCAGTATTTT	CASSRDPDTQYF
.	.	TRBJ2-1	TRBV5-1	TGCGCCAGCAGCTTGGGAGGCGGGTGGAACAATGAGCAGTTCTTC	CASSLGGGWNNEQFF
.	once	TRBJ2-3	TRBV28	TGTGCCAGCAGTTTGCCGCGGAATACGCAGTATTTT	CASSLPRNTQYF
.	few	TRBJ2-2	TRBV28	TGTGCCAGCAGTTTAGGGGGGAACACCGGGGAGCTGTTTTTT	CASSLGGNTGELFF
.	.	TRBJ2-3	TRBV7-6	TGTGCCAGCAGCTTTCCTAGAACCCTATCGGGGGGCGGGGGAACAGATACGCAGTATTTT	CASSFPRTLSGGGGTDTQYF
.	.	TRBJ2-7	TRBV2	TGTGCCAGCAGTGCCTCAGTTACCTACGAGCAGTACTTC	CASSASVTYEQYF
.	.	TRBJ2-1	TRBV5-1	TGCGCCAGCAGCCCATTACGCTCCTACAATGAGCAGTTCTTC	CASSPLRSYNEQFF
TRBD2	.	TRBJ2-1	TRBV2	TGTGCCAGTTTTAACCCCGGACTAGCGTTTCTTGGTCTTGATGAGCAGTTCTTC	CASFNPGLAFLGLDEQFF
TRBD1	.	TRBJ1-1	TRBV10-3	TGTGCCATCAGTGAGTCACCCCCAACAGGGGGCACTGAAGCTTTCTTT	CAISESPPTGGTEAFF
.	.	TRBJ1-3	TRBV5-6	TGTGCCAGCAGCCCCTGGGACCGAAACTCTGGAAACACCATATATTTT	CASSPWDRNSGNTIYF
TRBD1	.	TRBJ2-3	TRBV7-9	TGTGCCGGTGACAGGGAAGTAAGCACAGATACGCAGTATTTT	CAGDREVSTDTQYF
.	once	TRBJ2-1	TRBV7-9	TGTGCCAGCAGCCGTGCGGGTTACAATGAGCAGTTCTTC	CASSRAGYNEQFF
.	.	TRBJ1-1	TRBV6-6	TGTGCCAGCAGACTGGACACTGAAGCTTTCTTT	CASRLDTEAFF